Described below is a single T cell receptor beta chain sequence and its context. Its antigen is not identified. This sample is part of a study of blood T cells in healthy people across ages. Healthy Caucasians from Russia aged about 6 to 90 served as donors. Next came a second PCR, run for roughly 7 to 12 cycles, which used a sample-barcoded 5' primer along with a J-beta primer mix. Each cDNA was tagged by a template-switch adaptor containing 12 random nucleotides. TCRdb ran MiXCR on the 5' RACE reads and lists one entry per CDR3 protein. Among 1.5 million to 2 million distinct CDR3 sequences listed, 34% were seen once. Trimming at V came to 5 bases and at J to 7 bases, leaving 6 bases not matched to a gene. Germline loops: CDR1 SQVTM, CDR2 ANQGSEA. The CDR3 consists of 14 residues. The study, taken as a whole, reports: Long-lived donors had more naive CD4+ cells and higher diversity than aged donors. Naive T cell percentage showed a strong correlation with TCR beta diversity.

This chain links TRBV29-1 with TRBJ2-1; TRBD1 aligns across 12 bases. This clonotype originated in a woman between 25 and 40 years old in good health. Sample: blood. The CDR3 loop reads CSVRPGQGANEQFF. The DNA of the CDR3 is TGCAGCGTTCGACCGGGACAGGGGGCAAATGAGCAGTTCTTC.